This TCR beta chain is drawn from a study of identical twins. Study-wide results and caveats: Models underestimated out-of-frame TCR alpha sharing in monozygotic twins.

On this clonotype itself: The antigen remains unidentified.

Unmatched junction bases numbered 7, after V lost 3 bases and J lost 8 bases. The CDR3 consists of 14 residues. Germline CDR1 SGHTA, CDR2 FQGTGA. One entry per CDR3 protein results from TCRdb running MiXCR on the 5' RACE reads. The data contain about 890,000 distinct CDR3 sequences, 9% to 15% of them seen just once; the ten biggest clones take up roughly 1.6%. A further study also used this sample, focusing on yellow fever vaccine responses in identical twins.

This clonotype originated in a woman younger than 35 in good health. What was sequenced was PBMCs. The chain carries TRBV7-3 and TRBJ2-1; the match to TRBD2 covers 7 bases. CDR3 loop: CASSFRGGSDEQFF. CDR3 in DNA: TGTGCCAGCAGCTTTCGAGGCGGGAGCGATGAGCAGTTCTTC.